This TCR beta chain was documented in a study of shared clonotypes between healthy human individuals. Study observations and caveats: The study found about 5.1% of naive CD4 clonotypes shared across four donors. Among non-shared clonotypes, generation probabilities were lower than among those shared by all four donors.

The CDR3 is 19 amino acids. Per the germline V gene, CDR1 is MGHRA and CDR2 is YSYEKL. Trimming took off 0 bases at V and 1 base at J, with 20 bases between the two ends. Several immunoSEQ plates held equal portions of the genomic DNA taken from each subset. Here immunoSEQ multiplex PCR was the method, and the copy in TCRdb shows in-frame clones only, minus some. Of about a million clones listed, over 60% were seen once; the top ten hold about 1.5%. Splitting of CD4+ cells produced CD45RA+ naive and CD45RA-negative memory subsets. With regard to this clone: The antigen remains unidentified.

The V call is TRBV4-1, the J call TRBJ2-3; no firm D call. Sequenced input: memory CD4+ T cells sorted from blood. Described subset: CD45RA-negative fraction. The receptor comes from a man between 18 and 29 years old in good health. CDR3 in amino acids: CASSQDGVGFGIGTDTQYF. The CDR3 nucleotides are TGCGCCAGCAGCCAAGATGGGGTAGGGTTTGGGATCGGCACAGATACGCAGTATTTT.